The source of this T cell receptor beta chain is a study of identifying expanded T cells in peripheral blood. Clones were read by immunoSEQ multiplex PCR, and TCRdb kept only the in-frame ones, dropping some. The table records approximately 83,000 clones, around 84% of them present only once. Study-wide results and limits: Differentially abundant clones: around 1.2 between replicates, about 15 at two to three weeks, 19 to 20 at four. Clone count variance between approximately two-week samples rose with total template count.

In germline, CDR1 is KGHSH, CDR2 LQKENI. The V end lost 3 bases, the J end lost 3 bases, and 16 bases lay between the germline ends. There are 16 residues in the CDR3. In regard to this clone: Its matching antigen is unknown.

Specimen: blood. The source is a person aged 18 to 75 in good health. J is TRBJ2-3 and V is TRBV18, with D possibly being TRBD1 (6 bases). Here the CDR3 reads CASSPSTGSRTDTQYF. Here the CDR3 DNA reads TGTGCCAGCTCACCTTCTACAGGGTCTAGGACAGATACGCAGTATTTT.